Listed here are 21 T cell receptor beta chains from one sample, sequenced in a study of blood T cell repertoires in COVID-19. TCRdb keeps only in-frame clones here, not all; method: immunoSEQ multiplex PCR. The table records 180,000 or so clones, around 85% of them present only once. The specimen sequenced was PBMCs or T cells enriched from blood (not recorded which). The receptors were gathered from a man between 40 and 49 years old who had recovered from COVID-19.

The chain is built from TRBV6-4 and TRBJ2-3; D is possibly TRBD1 (6 bases). V lost 6 bases to trimming and J lost 2 bases, with 12 bases between them. The CDR3 runs 14 residues. CDR1 and CDR2 (germline): MRHNA, SNTAGT. The CDR3: CASSEGEPTDTQYF. CDR3 DNA sequence: TGTGCCAGCAGCGAGGGGGAACCCACAGATACGCAGTATTTT.

The V call is TRBV3-1 (or the pseudogene TRBV3-2), the J call TRBJ2-1; TRBD2 might be the D (5 bases). Germline-derived CDR1 and CDR2 are LGHDT and YNNKEL (reference sequence). The CDR3 consists of 14 residues. Trimming removed 1 base at V and 8 bases at J, with 12 bases between. The CDR3: CASSQVSSRHEQFF. In nucleotides, the CDR3 is TGTGCCAGCAGCCAAGTGTCTAGCAGGCATGAGCAGTTCTTC.

The chain has TRBV7-2 and TRBJ2-3; tentative D call: TRBD2 (6 bases). V lost 4 bases and J 2 bases, leaving 13 bases between the germline ends. The germline CDR1 and CDR2 sequences are SGHTA and FQGNSA. CDR3 size: 15 residues. The CDR3 spells CASSSEGSHTDTQYF. CDR3 in DNA: TGTGCCAGCAGCTCGGAGGGGTCACACACAGATACGCAGTATTTT. The full variable domain, with the rest looked up from reference TRBV7-2 and TRBJ2-3, is GAGVSQSPSNKVTEKGKDVELRCDPISGHTALYWYRQSLGQGLEFLIYFQGNSAPDKSGLPSDRFSAERTGGSVSTLTIQRTQQEDSAVYLCASSSEGSHTDTQYFGPGTRLTVL.

This clone was picked up a small number of times. V gene TRBV7-3 combines with J gene TRBJ2-3; weak D call: TRBD1 (5 bases). This CDR3 region has 16 residues. Trimming stripped 2 bases from V and 3 bases from J, with 15 bases between. Germline loops: CDR1 SGHTA, CDR2 FQGTGA. Written as DNA, the CDR3 is TGTGCCAGCAGCTTAGAGGCTCAGAAGGGGACAGATACGCAGTATTTT. It is translated as CASSLEAQKGTDTQYF.

The chain carries TRBV27 and TRBJ2-1; 8 positions match TRBD2. Germline CDR1 MNHEY, CDR2 SMNVEV (reference sequence). The CDR3 extends over 16 amino acids. V lost 3 bases and J lost 10; bases outside the gene matches: 14. CDR3 nucleotides: TGTGCCAGCAGTTTCCTGGGACTAGGGGCCCCGGCAGAGCAGTTCTTC. Its protein is CASSFLGLGAPAEQFF.

The chain uses TRBV28 and TRBJ1-4; 8 bases line up with TRBD1. Germline trimming cut 5 bases from V and 8 bases from J; bases unmatched to any gene: 10. Germline V gene data show CDR1 as MDHEN and CDR2 as SYDVKM. The CDR3 consists of 15 residues. Here the CDR3 reads CASSPPRTGREKLFF. The CDR3 nucleotides are TGTGCCAGCAGTCCACCTCGGACAGGGCGGGAAAAACTGTTTTTT. The whole variable domain, filled in from reference TRBV28 and TRBJ1-4, reads DVKVTQSSRYLVKRTGEKVFLECVQDMDHENMFWYRQDPGLGLRLIYFSYDVKMKEKGDIPEGYSVSREKKERFSLILESASTNQTSMYLCASSPPRTGREKLFFGSGTQLSVL.

A word on this clone: One end of the junction does not line up with germline, which may come from a read error. V gene TRBV7-7 combines with J gene TRBJ2-5; 9 bases line up with TRBD1. CDR3 length: 16 residues. The germline CDR1 and CDR2 sequences are SSHAT and FNYEAQ (reference sequence). This CDR3 is CASSYSTGGRQETQYF. The CDR3 DNA reads as TGTGCTAGCAGTTATTCGACAGGGGGTCGTCAAGAGACCCAGTACTTC.

This chain's CDR3 is CASSEGAQQPQHF. CDR3 bases: TGTGCCAGCAGTGAGGGGGCACAGCAGCCCCAGCATTTT. The chain employs TRBV6-1 and TRBJ1-5, with TRBD1 as a possible D gene (6 bases). Trimming removed 3 bases from V and 7 bases from J, with 10 bases in between. This CDR3 has 13 residues. Germline CDR1 is MNHNS and CDR2 is SASEGT.

Only one count was recorded for this clone. The rearrangement links TRBV6-1 to TRBJ1-6; D is possibly TRBD1 (5 bases). Looked up from germline, CDR1 is MNHNS and CDR2 is SASEGT. The germline V and J ends were trimmed by 1 base and 13 bases, with 17 bases remaining between them. The CDR3 is 15 residues long. This CDR3 is CASSEVGRATDPLHF. The CDR3 nucleotides are TGTGCCAGCAGTGAAGTGGGCAGGGCGACAGATCCCCTCCACTTT.

The chain couples TRBV19 to TRBJ1-6; TRBD1 might be the D (6 bases). Germline CDR1 reads LNHDA; CDR2 reads SQIVND (reference sequence). The ends were cut back, 10 bases at V and 5 bases at J, with 12 bases in the middle. The CDR3 sequence is 13 residues long. The CDR3 protein is CATRGLDNSPLHF. The CDR3 DNA follows: TGTGCCACCAGGGGACTAGATAATTCACCCCTCCACTTT.

The chain employs TRBV19 and TRBJ1-3; D remains unclear. V gave up 8 bases and J gave up 2 bases, with 13 bases separating them. The CDR3 has 14 amino acids. Germline assignment: CDR1 LNHDA and CDR2 SQIVND (reference sequence). The CDR3 region is CASSAGVPGNTIYF. The DNA of the CDR3 is TGTGCCAGTTCAGCGGGAGTACCTGGAAACACCATATATTTT. Complete variable domain (other parts from reference TRBV19 and TRBJ1-3): DGGITQSPKYLFRKEGQNVTLSCEQNLNHDAMYWYRQDPGQGLRLIYYSQIVNDFQKGDIAEGYSVSREKKESFPLTVTSAQKNPTAFYLCASSAGVPGNTIYFGEGSWLTVV.

The J gene is TRBJ2-5, the V gene TRBV2; D is possibly TRBD1 (6 bases). The V and J ends lost 6 bases and 0 bases respectively, with 23 bases between them. This CDR3 is 18 amino acids long. Germline assignment: CDR1 SNHLY and CDR2 FYNNEI. The CDR3 loop reads CASSHQYPTGPHQETQYF. CDR3 coding DNA: TGTGCCAGCAGCCATCAATACCCCACAGGGCCCCACCAAGAGACCCAGTACTTC.

The chain joins TRBV10-3 to TRBJ2-1; tentatively, D is TRBD2 (6 bases). This CDR3 comprises 15 residues. V lost 3 bases to trimming and J lost 0 bases, with 9 bases between them. The germline V gene has CDR1 ENHRY and CDR2 SYGVKD. CDR3 coding DNA: TGTGCCATCAGTGAATCGGGAGACTCCTACAATGAGCAGTTCTTC. Protein product: CAISESGDSYNEQFF.

This clone was counted once. The genes are TRBV9 and TRBJ1-2; tentatively, D is TRBD1 (5 bases). Trimming removed 7 bases at V and 0 bases at J, with 16 bases between. Germline CDR1 is SGDLS and CDR2 is YYNGEE. This CDR3 is 15 amino acids long. The CDR3 region has the DNA TGTGCCAGCGCGAGAGACAGCAGCTCTAACTATGGCTACACCTTC. As protein: CASARDSSSNYGYTF.

The genes are TRBV29-1 and TRBJ1-1; D may be TRBD1 (5 bases). This CDR3 contains 12 residues. V was pared by 7 bases and J by 0 bases, with 9 bases between. Per germline, CDR1 SQVTM and CDR2 ANQGSEA. The CDR3 sequence is CSEGHLNTEAFF. CDR3 DNA: TGCAGCGAAGGACATCTGAACACTGAAGCTTTCTTT.

The chain couples TRBV15 to TRBJ1-4; D is uncertain. V dropped 0 bases and J dropped 7 bases, with 15 bases sitting between them. Per the germline V gene, CDR1 is LNHNV and CDR2 is YYDKDF (reference sequence). The CDR3 extends over 16 amino acids. The CDR3 region is CATSRDTRVLAEKLFF. The CDR3 DNA reads TGTGCCACCAGCAGAGATACGCGGGTTCTTGCTGAAAAACTGTTTTTT.

In DNA, the CDR3 is TGTGCCAGCAGCCCGCGCCCGGGACTAGCGAACGAGCAGTACTTC. Protein sequence: CASSPRPGLANEQYF. The V and J genes are TRBV7-2 and TRBJ2-7, with 10 bases matching TRBD2. The CDR3 is 15 residues long. Germline trimming cut 5 bases from V and 5 bases from J; bases unmatched to any gene: 9. Germline assignment: CDR1 SGHTA and CDR2 FQGNSA.

The chain carries TRBV11-3 and TRBJ2-3; possible D gene TRBD1, 6 bases. V lost 6 bases, J lost 3 bases, and 7 bases lay in between. The CDR3 length is 12 residues. The germline gives CDR1 SGHNT, CDR2 YENEEA. CDR3 sequence reads: CASRGQTDTQYF. CDR3 nucleotide sequence: TGTGCCAGCAGAGGACAGACAGATACGCAGTATTTT.

The chain links TRBV7-6 to TRBJ1-4, with D tentatively TRBD1 (6 bases). The CDR3 has 16 amino acids. In germline, CDR1 is SGHVS, CDR2 FNYEAQ. V was clipped by 5 bases and J by 3 bases, with 16 bases between them. The CDR3 is CASSLGAGAPNEKLFF. The CDR3 nucleotides are TGTGCCAGCAGCCTTGGGGCGGGGGCTCCTAATGAAAAACTGTTTTTT. Full variable domain (missing parts from reference TRBV7-6 and TRBJ1-4): GAGVSQSPRYKVTKRGQDVALRCDPISGHVSLYWYRQALGQGPEFLTYFNYEAQQDKSGLPNDRFSAERPEGSISTLTIQRTEQRDSAMYRCASSLGAGAPNEKLFFGSGTQLSVL.

The V gene is TRBV11-2, the J gene TRBJ2-5; the match to TRBD2 covers 7 bases. V lost 5 bases and J lost 2; bases outside the gene matches: 8. The CDR3 extends over 15 amino acids. In germline, CDR1 is SGHAT, CDR2 FQNNGV. The CDR3 nucleotides read TGTGCCAGCAGCGCCGACGGGACTATTCAAGAGACCCAGTACTTC. Its translation is CASSADGTIQETQYF.

With regard to this clone: At one end the junction does not follow the germline gene, possibly because of a read error. The genes are TRBV7-7 and TRBJ2-1; a weak D match, TRBD2 (7 bases). This CDR3 is built from 15 residues. Germline CDR1 SSHAT, CDR2 FNYEAQ (reference sequence). CDR3 protein: CASTQGPGGNNEQFF. In nucleotides, the CDR3 is TGTGCTAGCACCCAAGGCCCGGGGGGCAACAATGAGCAGTTCTTC.